The rows below give T cell receptor beta chains drawn from one sample of a study of a mutant IDH1 vaccine in newly diagnosed glioma. Using immunoSEQ multiplex PCR, the repertoire was profiled, and TCRdb retains in-frame clones only, with some absent. The sample holds around 87,000 clones; 83% are singletons and the top ten take 7% to 9%. Specimen: PBMCs, collected from a glioma patient treated with radiotherapy, temozolomide or both. The source is a woman in her fifties or sixties with glioma. Both conserved end residues are part of each CDR3. Fields, in order: D gene, J gene, V gene, clone size, CDR3 DNA, CDR3 protein. A D gene is named only where the DNA matches it firmly. Expanded clones get a size class; other rows say once, few or many, or leave the size out.

- TRBJ2-2 TRBV10-2 - TGCGCCAGCAGGAAAGGACAGGCGGGAGACACCGGGGAGCTGTTTTTT CASRKGQAGDTGELFF
TRBD2 TRBJ2-5 TRBV27 - TGTGCCAGCAGTCGAGACGGCGGGGGGGCCCAGTACTTC CASSRDGGGAQYF
- TRBJ1-1 TRBV5-6 - TGTGCCAGCAGTGCCCGGATGCCTAACACTGAAGCTTTCTTT CASSARMPNTEAFF
- TRBJ1-4 TRBV28 - TGTGCCAGCAGGGGGCAGGATCTCGCAACTAATGAAAAACTGTTTTTT CASRGQDLATNEKLFF
- TRBJ2-1 TRBV9 - TGTGCCAGCAGCCAAGTCGGAGGGTACAATGAGCAGTTCTTC CASSQVGGYNEQFF
- TRBJ2-6 TRBV9 once TGTGCCAGAAGCACTGACCAGGGCTCTGGGGCCAACGTCCTGACTTTC CARSTDQGSGANVLTF
- TRBJ2-7 TRBV7-9 - TGTGCCAGCAGCTTATCGACCGACTACGAGCAGTACTTC CASSLSTDYEQYF
- TRBJ1-4 TRBV10-3 - TGTGCCACGGCTCTGGGGGAGTTCGCAACTAATGAAAAACTGTTTTTT CATALGEFATNEKLFF
- TRBJ2-2 TRBV19 - TGTGCCAGTACCTCGTATGTAACAGGTCCACCCACCGGGGAGCTGTTTTTT CASTSYVTGPPTGELFF
- TRBJ1-1 TRBV7-2 few TGTGCCAGCAGCTCCACAGTAGAGGCTTTCTTT CASSSTVEAFF
- TRBJ1-3 TRBV5-1 - TGCGCCAGCAGCTTGGACACCGATTCCTCTGGAAACACCATATATTTT CASSLDTDSSGNTIYF
- TRBJ2-6 TRBV19 - TGTGCCAGCAGTGGCTCTGGGGCCAACGTCCTGACTTTC CASSGSGANVLTF
- TRBJ2-2 TRBV4-3 once TGCGCCAGCAGCCAAGAAGGTGGGGACAACACCGGGGAGCTGTTTTTT CASSQEGGDNTGELFF
- TRBJ1-1 TRBV6-5 few TGTGCCAGCAGGCGGACAGACTCTGAAGCTTTCTTT CASRRTDSEAFF
- TRBJ2-7 TRBV7-9 few TGTGCCAGCAGCTCGGGGACGCACTCCTACGAGCAGTACTTC CASSSGTHSYEQYF
- TRBJ1-1 TRBV2 - TGTGCCAACAGAGAAGGAAACGAGAACACTGAAGCTTTCTTT CANREGNENTEAFF
- TRBJ2-1 TRBV5-1 - TGCGCCAGCAGCTTGGCCGCAGGGAATGAGCAGTTCTTC CASSLAAGNEQFF
- TRBJ1-1 TRBV2 once TGTGCCAGCCAAATAATAGGAGTGGCTGAAGCTTTCTTT CASQIIGVAEAFF
- TRBJ1-1 TRBV27 - TGTGCCAGCAGTGACTATGGGGGTGAAGCTTTCTTT CASSDYGGEAFF